This record concerns one T cell receptor beta chain sequence. Its cognate antigen has yet to be identified. Base qualities were left out, and no much larger clone turns up one base away. The donors were healthy, HIV-negative adults who had no recently reported acute infections or vaccinations. All donors were Caucasian adults living in Nashville, Tennessee, USA. CD4+ T cells were enriched by magnetic negative selection, after which naive cells were positively selected on CD45RA and the negative fraction was taken as the memory subset. Blood was collected by leukapheresis, and PBMCs were isolated by Ficoll-Histopaque density gradient centrifugation and then cryopreserved in liquid nitrogen vapor phase. Analytical flow cytometry was used to check the purity and quantity of every magnetically sorted T cell population. Each sorted fraction had its genomic DNA isolated and then quantified by UV absorbance on a Nanodrop 2000c.

The CDR3 runs 13 amino acids, cysteine and phenylalanine included. Here the CDR3 DNA is all that survives: 39 bases in frame from base 1. Trimming at the junction amounts to 3 bases on V and 10 bases on J, and the germline ends lie 15 bases apart. The germline V gene (reference sequence) provides CDR1 SEHNR and CDR2 FQNEAQ. TCR CDR3 regions were amplified from genomic DNA by multiplex PCR using the deep immunoSEQ assay. Genomic DNA extracted from each cell subset was distributed evenly over all wells of several immunoSEQ 96-well plates, and each plate served as one replicate. For sorted subsets, roughly 0.2 ug genomic DNA, equal to about 30,000 T cell genomes, was loaded into each replicate PCR. The purified libraries were quantified using a Qubit 3.0 fluorometer, sized with a Bioanalyzer 2100, and then quantified again using the KAPA Library Quantification kit. Every immunoSEQ 96-well plate was sequenced on a dedicated single-read 150-cycle Illumina NextSeq 550 flow cell. The original methods were these. The immunoSEQ output contained only junctional sequences without quality scores, so filtering could not match that applied to full-length reads. Sequences were annotated with PyIR, a Python wrapper for IgBLAST v1.9, using IMGT germline references to assign V/J genes and CDR3. Reads were filtered out if the reads had weak V/J assignments (E-value above 1e-6), no CDR3, stop codons, out-of-frame junctions, or ambiguous translated residues. V3J clonotypes were defined by identical inferred V gene, J gene, and CDR3 amino acid sequence. Percentage overlap between repertoires was computed as shared unique clonotypes divided by the size of the smaller repertoire. Three approaches were used to assess repertoire richness: RTK rarefaction, the Chao1 estimator, and Recon v2.1 estimates of unobserved clonotypes. OLGA was used to compute generation probabilities for all TCRbeta clonotypes that the gDNA method yielded from a handful of donors. TCRdb mirrors the immuneACCESS table, restricted to in-frame sequences. Some clones are absent from its copies; in checked studies, under half trace to an unresolved V gene, and the reason for the others is unknown. Clone size and the V and J calls come from that table; the DNA yielded D and trimming. The sample includes some 1.4 million clones, with roughly 97% observed a single time. The ten largest make up approximately 1.1% of the sample.

The entry originates in a study of shared clonotypes between healthy human individuals (dated by TCRdb to about 2020). Turning to the overall study: The cohort comprised a couple of women and a few men aged 18 to 49 years. For each donor, three plates each were used for CD4 naive and CD4 memory, two plates were used for CD8 naive, and one plate was used for CD8 memory. To estimate repertoire size and how much clonotype sharing occurs between individuals, the study deeply sequenced the blood TCR repertoires of 4 to 6 healthy adults. To increase sequencing depth and limit assay-specific biases, TCR repertoire library preparation and sequencing were carried out by different laboratories using diverse techniques. Leukapheresis yielded between about 0.85 and 10 billion PBMCs per donor.

The research as a whole found: Naive subsets generally had larger estimated clonotype richness than memory subsets. When several donors were compared, the shared fraction of clonotypes was around 5% for naive CD4, about 4% for naive CD8, about 2.5% for memory CD4, and roughly 0.4% for memory CD8. The genetic and exposure-history diversity represented was limited by the small number of donors. Compared with non-shared clonotypes, clonotypes shared by all four sorted-subset donors had higher generation probabilities. Sampling was restricted to blood, and TCR repertoires in tissue are likely to differ from TCR repertoires in blood. Pairwise subsampling indicated that sequencing depth was expected to affect the degree of clonotype sharing among donors. Incomplete sequencing was indicated by rarefaction of sorted-subset datasets, despite the large sequencing depth.

The chain couples TRBV7-9 to TRBJ2-5, with no confidently assigned D gene. The sample was naive CD4+ T cells sorted from blood. The intended sense of this specimen's cell subset or site label: CD45RA+ positively selected. The sequence derives from a man aged 30-40 years in good health. The encoded CDR3 is CASSFPGPLGQYF. The DNA is as follows: TGTGCCAGCAGCTTCCCGGGCCCGCTGGGCCAGTACTTC.